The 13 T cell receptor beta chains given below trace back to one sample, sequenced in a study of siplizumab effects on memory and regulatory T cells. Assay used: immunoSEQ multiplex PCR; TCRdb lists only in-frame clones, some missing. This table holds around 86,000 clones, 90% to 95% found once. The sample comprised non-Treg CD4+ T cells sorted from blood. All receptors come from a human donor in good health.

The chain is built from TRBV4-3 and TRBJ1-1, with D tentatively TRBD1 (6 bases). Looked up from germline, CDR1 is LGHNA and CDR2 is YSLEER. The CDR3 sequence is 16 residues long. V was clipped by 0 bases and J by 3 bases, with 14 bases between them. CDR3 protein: CASSQDLVRGDTEAFF. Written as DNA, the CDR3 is TGCGCCAGCAGCCAAGATCTAGTAAGGGGGGACACTGAAGCTTTCTTT.

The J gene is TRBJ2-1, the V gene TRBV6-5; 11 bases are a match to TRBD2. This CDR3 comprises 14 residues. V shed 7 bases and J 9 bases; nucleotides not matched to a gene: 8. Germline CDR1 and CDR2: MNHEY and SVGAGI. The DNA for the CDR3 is TGTGCCAGCACCGGGACTAGCGGTTATAGTGAGCAGTTCTTC. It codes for CASTGTSGYSEQFF.

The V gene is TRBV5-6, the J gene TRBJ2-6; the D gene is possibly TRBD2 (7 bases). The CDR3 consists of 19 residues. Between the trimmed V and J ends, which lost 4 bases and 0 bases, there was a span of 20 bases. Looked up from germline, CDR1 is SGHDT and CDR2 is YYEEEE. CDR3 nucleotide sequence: TGTGCCAGCAGCCCCCCCTGGGGGGGCGTGAGCTCTGGGGCCAACGTCCTGACTTTC. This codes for CASSPPWGGVSSGANVLTF.

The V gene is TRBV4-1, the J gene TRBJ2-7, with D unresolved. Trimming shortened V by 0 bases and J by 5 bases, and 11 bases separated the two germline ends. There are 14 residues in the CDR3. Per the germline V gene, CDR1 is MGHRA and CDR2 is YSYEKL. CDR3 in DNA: TGCGCCAGCAGCCAAGATCCGCGAGCCCACGAGCAGTACTTC. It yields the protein CASSQDPRAHEQYF.

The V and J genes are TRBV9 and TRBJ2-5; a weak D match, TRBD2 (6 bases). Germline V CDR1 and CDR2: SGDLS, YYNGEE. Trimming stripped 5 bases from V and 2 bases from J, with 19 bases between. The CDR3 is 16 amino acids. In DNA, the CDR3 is TGTGCCAGCAGTCCGGGAGCCTCCCCCGGACAAGAGACCCAGTACTTC. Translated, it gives CASSPGASPGQETQYF.

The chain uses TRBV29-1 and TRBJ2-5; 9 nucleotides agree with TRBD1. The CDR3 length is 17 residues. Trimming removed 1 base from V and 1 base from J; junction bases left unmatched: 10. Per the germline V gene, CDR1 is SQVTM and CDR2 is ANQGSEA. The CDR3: CSVEGGQGRKLQETQYF. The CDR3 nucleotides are TGCAGCGTTGAAGGAGGACAGGGGCGAAAGCTCCAAGAGACCCAGTACTTC.

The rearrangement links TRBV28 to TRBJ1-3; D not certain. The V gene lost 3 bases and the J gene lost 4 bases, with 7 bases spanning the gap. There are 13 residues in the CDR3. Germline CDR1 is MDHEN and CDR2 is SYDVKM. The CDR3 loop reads CASSFTRGNTIYF. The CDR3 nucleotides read TGTGCCAGCAGTTTTACCAGGGGAAACACCATATATTTT.

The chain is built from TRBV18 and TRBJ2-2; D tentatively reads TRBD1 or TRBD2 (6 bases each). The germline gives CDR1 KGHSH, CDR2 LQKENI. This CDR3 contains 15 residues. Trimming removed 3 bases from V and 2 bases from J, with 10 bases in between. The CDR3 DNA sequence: TGTGCCAGCTCACCGGGGGGCGGAAACACCGGGGAGCTGTTTTTT. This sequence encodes CASSPGGGNTGELFF.

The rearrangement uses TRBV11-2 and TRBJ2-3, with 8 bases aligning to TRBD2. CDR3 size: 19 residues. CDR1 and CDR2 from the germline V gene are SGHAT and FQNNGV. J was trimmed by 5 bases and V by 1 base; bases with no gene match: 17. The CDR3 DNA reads TGTGCCAGCAGCTTAGGAGTATGGCTAGCGGGCGGGCGGGGAGATACGCAGTATTTT. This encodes CASSLGVWLAGGRGDTQYF.

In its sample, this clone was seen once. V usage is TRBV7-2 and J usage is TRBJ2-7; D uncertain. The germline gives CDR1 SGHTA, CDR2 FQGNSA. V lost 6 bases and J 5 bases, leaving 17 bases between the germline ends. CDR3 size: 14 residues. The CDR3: CASSFPTEYDEQYF. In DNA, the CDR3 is TGTGCCAGCAGTTTCCCTACTGAATACGACGAGCAGTACTTC.

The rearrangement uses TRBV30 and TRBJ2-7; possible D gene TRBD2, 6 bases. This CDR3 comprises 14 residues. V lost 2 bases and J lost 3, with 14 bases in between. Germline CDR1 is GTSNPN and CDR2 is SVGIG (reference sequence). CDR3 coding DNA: TGTGCCTGGAGTCGCGGGACTGGGGACTACGAGCAGTACTTC. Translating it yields CAWSRGTGDYEQYF.

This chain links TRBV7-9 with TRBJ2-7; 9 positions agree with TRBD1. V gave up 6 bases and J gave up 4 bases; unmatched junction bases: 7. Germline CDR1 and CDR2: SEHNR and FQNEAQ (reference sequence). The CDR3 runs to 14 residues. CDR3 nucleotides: TGTGCCAGCAGTTCCGGGACAGGGTGGTACGAGCAGTACTTC. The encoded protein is CASSSGTGWYEQYF. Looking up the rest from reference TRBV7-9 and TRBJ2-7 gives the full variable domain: DTGVSQNPRHKITKRGQNVTFRCDPISEHNRLYWYRQTLGQGPEFLTYFQNEAQLEKSRLLSDRFSAERPKGSFSTLEIQRTEQGDSAMYLCASSSGTGWYEQYFGPGTRLTVT.

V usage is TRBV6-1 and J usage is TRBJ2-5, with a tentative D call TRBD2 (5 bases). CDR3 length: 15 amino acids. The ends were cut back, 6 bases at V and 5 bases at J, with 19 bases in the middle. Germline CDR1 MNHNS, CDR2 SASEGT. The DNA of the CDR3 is TGTGCCAGCAGACGAGACCCCTCTAGCCCCGAGACCCAGTACTTC. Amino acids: CASRRDPSSPETQYF.